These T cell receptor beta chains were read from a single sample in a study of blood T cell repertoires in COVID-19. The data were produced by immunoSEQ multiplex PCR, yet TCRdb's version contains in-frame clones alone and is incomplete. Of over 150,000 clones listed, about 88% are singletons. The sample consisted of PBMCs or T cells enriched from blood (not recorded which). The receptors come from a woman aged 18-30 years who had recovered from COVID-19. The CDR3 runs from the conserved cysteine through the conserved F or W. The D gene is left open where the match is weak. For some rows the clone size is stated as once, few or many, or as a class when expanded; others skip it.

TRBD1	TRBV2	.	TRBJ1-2	TGTGCCAGCAGGCCAGGGGGCACTGGCTACACCTTC	CASRPGGTGYTF
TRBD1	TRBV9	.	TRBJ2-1	TGTGCCAGCAGCGCCCCGGGACAGGGATACAATGAGCAGTTCTTC	CASSAPGQGYNEQFF
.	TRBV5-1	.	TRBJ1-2	TGCGCCAGCAGCGCACTTACAGGATCTAACTATGGCTACACCTTC	CASSALTGSNYGYTF
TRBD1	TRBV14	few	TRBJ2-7	TGTGCCAGCAGCTCAATAGGGACAGCCTCCTACGAGCAGTACTTC	CASSSIGTASYEQYF
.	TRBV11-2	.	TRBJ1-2	TGTGCCAGCAGCCCAGGAGGGTTTGGCTACACCTTC	CASSPGGFGYTF
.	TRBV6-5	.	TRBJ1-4	TGTGCCAGCAGTCGGGTCGTTAATGAAAAACTGTTTTTT	CASSRVVNEKLFF
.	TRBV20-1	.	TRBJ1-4	TGCAGTGCTCCTAGAGGCGAAAAACTGTTTTTT	CSAPRGEKLFF
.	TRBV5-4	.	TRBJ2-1	TGTGCCAGCAGCCCCCTTACGGGCAATGAGCAGTTCTTC	CASSPLTGNEQFF
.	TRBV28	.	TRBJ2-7	TGTGCCAGCAGTGAAGGACAAACCATCTCCTACGAGCAGTACTTC	CASSEGQTISYEQYF
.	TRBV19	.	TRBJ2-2	TGTGCCAGTAGTATAGGGGCCCGCAGGGGCACCGGGGAGCTGTTTTTT	CASSIGARRGTGELFF
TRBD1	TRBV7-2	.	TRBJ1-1	TGTGCCAGCAGCTTAGCCGGGACAGGTGGCACTGAAGCTTTCTTT	CASSLAGTGGTEAFF
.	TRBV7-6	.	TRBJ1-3	TGTGCCAGCAGCTTCCAGGCTGGAAACACCATATATTTT	CASSFQAGNTIYF
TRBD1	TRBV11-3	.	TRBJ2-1	TGTGCCAGCAGCTTTAAAGGGGGCCTAGGGTACAATGAGCAGTTCTTC	CASSFKGGLGYNEQFF
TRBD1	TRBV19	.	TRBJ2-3	TGTGCCCGTATGACCCGACGGACAGGGAGAGATACGCAGTATTTT	CARMTRRTGRDTQYF
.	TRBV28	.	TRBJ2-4	TGTGCCAGCGGGGAAGGGCAAAGGAGGGGGCGAGCCAAAAACATTCAGTACTTC	CASGEGQRRGRAKNIQYF
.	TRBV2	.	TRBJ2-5	TGTGCCAGCAGTGAACCGTTCTTTATGCAAGAGACCCAGTACTTC	CASSEPFFMQETQYF
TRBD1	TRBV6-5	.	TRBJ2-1	TGTGCCAGCAGTACAGGGGGAGCCTGGGAGTTCTTC	CASSTGGAWEFF
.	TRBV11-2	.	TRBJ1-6	TGTGCCAGCAGCTTAGATCGGGGGGGGAGCTCCTATAATTCACCCCTCCACTTT	CASSLDRGGSSYNSPLHF
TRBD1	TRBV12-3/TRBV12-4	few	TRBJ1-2	TGTGCCAGCAGTCCCGGAGGGGGCTTGGGGACCTTC	CASSPGGGLGTF
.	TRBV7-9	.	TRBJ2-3	TGTGCCAGCGAGTCTAGCGGCACAGATACGCAGTATTTT	CASESSGTDTQYF
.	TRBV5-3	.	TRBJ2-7	TGTGCCAGAAGCTCTACTAGGAACTACGAGCAGTACTTC	CARSSTRNYEQYF
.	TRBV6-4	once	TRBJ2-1	TGTGCCAGCAGTGACCTGGACAGAGAATACAATGAGCAGTTCTTC	CASSDLDREYNEQFF
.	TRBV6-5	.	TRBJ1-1	TGTGCCAGCAAGGGGGGGACGAACACTGAAGCTTTCTTT	CASKGGTNTEAFF
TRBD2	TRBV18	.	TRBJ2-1	TGTGCCAGCTCACCGACTAGCGGGGGGGCCAATGAGCAGTTCTTC	CASSPTSGGANEQFF
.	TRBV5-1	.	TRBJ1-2	TGCGCCAGCAGTAAGGAGGGAAGGGGTCTCAGCTATGGCTACACCTTC	CASSKEGRGLSYGYTF
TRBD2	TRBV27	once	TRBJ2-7	TGTGCCAGCAGTTTTTTTCTATCGGGCGGGAGCAGTGAGCAGTACTTC	CASSFFLSGGSSEQYF
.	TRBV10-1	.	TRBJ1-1	TGCGCCAGCAGTCCCCGGGGCACTGAAGCTTTCTTT	CASSPRGTEAFF
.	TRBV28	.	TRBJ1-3	TGTGCCAGCAGTCGGCGACAGAGTGGAAACACCATATATTTT	CASSRRQSGNTIYF
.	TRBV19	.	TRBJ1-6	TGTGCCAGTAGTATAGCGGAGCAGACTCGGAGGTCCTATAATTCACCCCTCCACTTT	CASSIAEQTRRSYNSPLHF
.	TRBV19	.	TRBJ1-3	TGTGCCAGTAGTGCACAGGGTGCATATTCTGGAAACACCATATATTTT	CASSAQGAYSGNTIYF
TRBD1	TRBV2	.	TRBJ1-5	TGTGCCAGCAGTGGACAGGGGGGTTTCCAGCCCCAGCATTTT	CASSGQGGFQPQHF
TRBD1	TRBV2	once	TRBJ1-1	TGTGCCAGCATGTTAGGACAGGGGAACACTGAAGCTTTCTTT	CASMLGQGNTEAFF
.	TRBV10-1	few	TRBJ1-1	TGCGCCAGCAGTGAGTCCGGGGTTTCTGAAGCTTTCTTT	CASSESGVSEAFF
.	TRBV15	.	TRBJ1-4	TGTGCCACCAGCAGCGGGGCAACTAATGAAAAACTGTTTTTT	CATSSGATNEKLFF
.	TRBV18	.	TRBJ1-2	TGTGCCAGCTCACCAGGATCCGGAGGGGATTATGGCTACACCTTC	CASSPGSGGDYGYTF
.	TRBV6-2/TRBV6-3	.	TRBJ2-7	TGTGCCAGCAGTTACGGGATCCTCGCGACTAACTACGAAGGGCAGTACTTC	CASSYGILATNYEGQYF
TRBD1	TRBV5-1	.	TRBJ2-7	TGCGCCAGCAGCTTGGACGGGACAGGGCCCTACGAGCAGTACTTC	CASSLDGTGPYEQYF
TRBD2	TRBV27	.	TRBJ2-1	TGTGCCAGCAGTCGACTAGCGGGAGAATGGAATGAGCAGTTCTTC	CASSRLAGEWNEQFF
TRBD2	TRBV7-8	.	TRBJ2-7	TGTGCCAGCGCTCCCTCGACTAGCGGGGGGGGAGATCCCTACGAGCAGTACTTC	CASAPSTSGGGDPYEQYF
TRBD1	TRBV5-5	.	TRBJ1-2	TGTGCCAGCACCCGGGGACAGGCCTTCTATGGCTACACCTTC	CASTRGQAFYGYTF
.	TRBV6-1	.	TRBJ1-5	TGTGCCAGCAGTGCCTCGGGGGGCGCAAATAGCAATCAGCCCCAGCATTTT	CASSASGGANSNQPQHF
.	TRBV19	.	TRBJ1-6	TGTGCCAGTAGTATACCCTTTCCCCTCCACTTT	CASSIPFPLHF
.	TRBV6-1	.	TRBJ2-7	TGTGCCAGCAGTGAAGGTAATACCTACGAGCAGTACTTC	CASSEGNTYEQYF
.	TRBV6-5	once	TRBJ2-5	TGTGCCAGCAGCTTCCGAGGTCAAGAGACCCAGTACTTC	CASSFRGQETQYF
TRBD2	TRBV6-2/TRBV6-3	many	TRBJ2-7	TGTGCCAGCAGTTACGGGACTAGCGGCTACGAGCAGTACTTC	CASSYGTSGYEQYF
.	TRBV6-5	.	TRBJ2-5	TGTGCCAGCAGTTACTACCCGGGCTCTGAACGGGGGACCCAGTACTTC	CASSYYPGSERGTQYF
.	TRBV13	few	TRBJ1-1	TGTGCCAGCAGCTTAGGTTTTGACTGGGGTTCCGGGGTCCATGGGAACACTGAAGCTTTCTTT	CASSLGFDWGSGVHGNTEAFF
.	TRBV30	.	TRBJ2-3	TGTGCCCGGGGGTTCGGAGGCACAGATACGCAGTATTTT	CARGFGGTDTQYF
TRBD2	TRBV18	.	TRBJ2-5	TGTGCCAGCTCGGCCGGGGGCGAATGGTCTAGCGGGAGGATAGAGACCCAGTACTTC	CASSAGGEWSSGRIETQYF
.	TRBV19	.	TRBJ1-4	TGTGCCAGTAGTATCGGGGGAAGGGCATCTAATGAAAAACTGTTTTTT	CASSIGGRASNEKLFF
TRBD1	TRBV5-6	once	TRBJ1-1	TGTGCCAGCAGCTTATACACAGGGGGTCCGACCCTCAACACTGAAGCTTTCTTT	CASSLYTGGPTLNTEAFF
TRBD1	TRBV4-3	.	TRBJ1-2	TGCGCCAGCAGCCAAGTCTCCGGGACAGCCTATGGCTACACCTTC	CASSQVSGTAYGYTF
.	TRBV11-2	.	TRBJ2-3	TGTGCCAGCAGCTTGAGTCTCTCTCCCCGCCCGGATACGCAGTATTTT	CASSLSLSPRPDTQYF
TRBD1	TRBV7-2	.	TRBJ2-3	TGTGCCAGCAGCTTAGTGGGGGACAGGGGACCTACAGATACGCAGTATTTT	CASSLVGDRGPTDTQYF